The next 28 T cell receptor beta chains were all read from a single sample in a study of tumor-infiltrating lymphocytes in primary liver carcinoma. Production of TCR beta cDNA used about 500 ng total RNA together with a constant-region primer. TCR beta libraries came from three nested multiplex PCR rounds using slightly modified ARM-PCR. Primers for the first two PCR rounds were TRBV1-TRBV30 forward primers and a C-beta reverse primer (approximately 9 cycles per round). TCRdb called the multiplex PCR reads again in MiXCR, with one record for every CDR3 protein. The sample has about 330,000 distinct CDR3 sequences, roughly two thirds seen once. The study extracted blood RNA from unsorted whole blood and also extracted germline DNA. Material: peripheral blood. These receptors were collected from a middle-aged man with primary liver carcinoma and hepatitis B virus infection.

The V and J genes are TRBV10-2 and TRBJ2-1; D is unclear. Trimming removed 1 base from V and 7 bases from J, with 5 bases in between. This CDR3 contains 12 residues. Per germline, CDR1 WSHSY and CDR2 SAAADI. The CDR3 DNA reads TGCGCCAGCAGTGAGTTAGGGAATGAGCAGTTCTTC. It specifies CASSELGNEQFF.

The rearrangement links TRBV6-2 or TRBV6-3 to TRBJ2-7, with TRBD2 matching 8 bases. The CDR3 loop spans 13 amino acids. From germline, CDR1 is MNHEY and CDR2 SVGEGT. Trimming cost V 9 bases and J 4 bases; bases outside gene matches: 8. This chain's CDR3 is CARERERVYEQYF. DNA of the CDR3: TGTGCCAGGGAGCGGGAGAGAGTGTACGAGCAGTACTTC.

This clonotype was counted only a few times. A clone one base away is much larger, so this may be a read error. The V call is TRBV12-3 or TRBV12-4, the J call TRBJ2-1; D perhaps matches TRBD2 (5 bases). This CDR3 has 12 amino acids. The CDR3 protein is CVSSFPRTEEAF. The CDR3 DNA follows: TGTGTCAGCAGTTTTCCCCGGACGGAGGAGGCCTTC.

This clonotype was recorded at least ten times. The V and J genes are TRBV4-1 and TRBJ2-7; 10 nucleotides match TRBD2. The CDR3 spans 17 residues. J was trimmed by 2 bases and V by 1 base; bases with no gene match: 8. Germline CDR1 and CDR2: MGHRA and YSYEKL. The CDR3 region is CASSQVSSGRDTYEQYF. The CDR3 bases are TGCGCCAGCAGCCAAGTTTCGAGCGGGAGGGACACCTACGAGCAGTACTTC.

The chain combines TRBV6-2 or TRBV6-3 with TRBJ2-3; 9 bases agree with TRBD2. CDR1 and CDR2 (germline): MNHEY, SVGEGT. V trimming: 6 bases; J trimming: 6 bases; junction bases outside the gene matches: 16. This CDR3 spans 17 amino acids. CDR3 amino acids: CASRCQLGTSQGDTQYF. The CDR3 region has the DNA TGTGCCAGCAGATGCCAACTAGGGACTAGCCAGGGCGATACGCAGTATTTT.

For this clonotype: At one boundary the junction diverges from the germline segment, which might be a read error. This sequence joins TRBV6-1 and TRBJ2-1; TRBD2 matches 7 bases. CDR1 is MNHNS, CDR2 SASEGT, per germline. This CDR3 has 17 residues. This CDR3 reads CAISGHGYGTTYNEQFF. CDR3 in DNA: TGTGCCATCAGTGGCCACGGGTACGGGACTACTTACAATGAGCAGTTCTTC.

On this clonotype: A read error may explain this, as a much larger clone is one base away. CDR3 loop: CASSQGKGVSNTIYF. CDR3 in DNA: TGTGCCAGCAGCCAAGGGAAGGGCGTTTCAAACACCATATATTTT. V and J are TRBV4-2 and TRBJ1-3; no definite D call. V was cut by 1 base and J by 6 bases, with 13 bases left in between. CDR1 is LGHNA, CDR2 YNFKEQ, per germline. The CDR3 runs 15 residues.

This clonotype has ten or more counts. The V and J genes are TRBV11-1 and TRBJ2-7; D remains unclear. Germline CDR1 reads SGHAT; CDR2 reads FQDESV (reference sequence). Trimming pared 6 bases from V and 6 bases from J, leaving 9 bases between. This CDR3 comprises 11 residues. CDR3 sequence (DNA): TGTGCCAGCAGTCAAGGCGTCGAGCAGTACTTC. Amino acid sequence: CASSQGVEQYF.

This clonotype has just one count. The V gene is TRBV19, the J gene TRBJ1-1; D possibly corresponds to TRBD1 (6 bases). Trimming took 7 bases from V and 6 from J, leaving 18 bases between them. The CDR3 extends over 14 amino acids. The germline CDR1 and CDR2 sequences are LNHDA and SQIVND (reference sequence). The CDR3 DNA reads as TGTGCCAGTACGGATATTCGGGGGCGCGCTGAAGCTTTCTTT. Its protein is CASTDIRGRAEAFF.

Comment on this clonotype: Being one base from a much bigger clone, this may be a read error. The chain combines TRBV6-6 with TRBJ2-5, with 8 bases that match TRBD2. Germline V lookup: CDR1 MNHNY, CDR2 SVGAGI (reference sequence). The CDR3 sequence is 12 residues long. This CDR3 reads CASGLAEETLYF. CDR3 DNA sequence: TGTGCCAGCGGACTAGCTGAAGAGACCCTGTACTTC.

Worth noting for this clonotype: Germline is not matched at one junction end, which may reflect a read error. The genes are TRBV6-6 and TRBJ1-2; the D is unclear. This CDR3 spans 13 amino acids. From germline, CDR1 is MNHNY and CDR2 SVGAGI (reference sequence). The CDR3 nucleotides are TGTGCCAACAGTTATTGGAGGCAGGATGGCTACACCTTC. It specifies CANSYWRQDGYTF.

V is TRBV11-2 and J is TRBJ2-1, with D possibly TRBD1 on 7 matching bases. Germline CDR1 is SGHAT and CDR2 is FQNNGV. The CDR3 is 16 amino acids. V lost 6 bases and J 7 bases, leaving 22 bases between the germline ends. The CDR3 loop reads CASSLRAGGLWNEQFF. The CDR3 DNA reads TGTGCCAGCAGTTTAAGGGCAGGGGGACTCTGGAATGAGCAGTTCTTC.

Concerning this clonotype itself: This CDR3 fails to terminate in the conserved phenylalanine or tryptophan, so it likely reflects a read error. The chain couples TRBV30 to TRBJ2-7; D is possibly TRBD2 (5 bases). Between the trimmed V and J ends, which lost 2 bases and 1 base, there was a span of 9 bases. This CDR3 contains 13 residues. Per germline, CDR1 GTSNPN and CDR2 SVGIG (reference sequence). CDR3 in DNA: TGTGCCTGGAGTACCGGACTTTCCTACGAGCAGTACCTC. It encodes CAWSTGLSYEQYL.

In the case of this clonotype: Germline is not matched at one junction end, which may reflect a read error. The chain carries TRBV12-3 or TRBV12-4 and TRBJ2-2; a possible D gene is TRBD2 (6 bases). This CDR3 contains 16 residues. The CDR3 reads CASSLRDWRFTRELFF. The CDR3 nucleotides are TGTGCCAGCAGTTTACGGGACTGGCGGTTCACCAGGGAGCTGTTTTTT.

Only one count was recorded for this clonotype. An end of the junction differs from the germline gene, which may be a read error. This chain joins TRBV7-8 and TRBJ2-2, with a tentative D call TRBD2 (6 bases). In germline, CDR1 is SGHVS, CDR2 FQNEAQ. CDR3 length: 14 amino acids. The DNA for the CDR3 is TGTGCCAGCAGCTCTAGCGAGAACACCGGGGAGCTGTCTTTT. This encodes CASSSSENTGELSF. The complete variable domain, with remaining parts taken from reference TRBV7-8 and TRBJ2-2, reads GAGVSQSPRYKVAKRGQDVALRCDPISGHVSLFWYQQALGQGPEFLTYFQNEAQLDKSGLPSDRFFAERPEGSVSTLKIQRTQQEDSAVYLCASSSSENTGELSFGEGSRLTVL.

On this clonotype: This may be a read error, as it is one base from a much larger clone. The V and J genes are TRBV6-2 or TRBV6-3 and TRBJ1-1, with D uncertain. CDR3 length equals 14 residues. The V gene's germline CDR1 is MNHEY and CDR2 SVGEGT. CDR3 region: CASSYPALNTEALF. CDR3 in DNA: TGTGCCAGCAGTTACCCGGCACTGAACACTGAAGCTCTCTTT.

The CDR3, as DNA: TGTGCCAGCAGCTGGGGACAGGATGGTAAAGCTTTCTTT. Protein: CASSWGQDGKAFF. The chain employs TRBV12-3 or TRBV12-4 and TRBJ1-1, with 8 bases matching TRBD1. The CDR3 loop spans 13 amino acids. The V and J ends lost 6 bases and 9 bases, in that order; junction bases with no gene match: 9.

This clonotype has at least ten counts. CDR3 region: CASSSQGGELFF. Here the CDR3 DNA reads TGTGCCAGCAGTTCACAGGGAGGGGAGCTGTTTTTT. This chain links TRBV6-2 or TRBV6-3 with TRBJ2-2; D possibly corresponds to TRBD1 (6 bases). The CDR3 spans 12 residues. V was clipped by 4 bases and J by 8 bases, with 8 bases between them. From germline, CDR1 is MNHEY and CDR2 SVGEGT.

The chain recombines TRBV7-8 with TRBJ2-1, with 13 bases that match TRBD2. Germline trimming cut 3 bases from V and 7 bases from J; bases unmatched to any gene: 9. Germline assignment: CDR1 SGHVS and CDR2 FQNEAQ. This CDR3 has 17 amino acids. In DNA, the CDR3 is TGTGCCAGCAGCTTTCGGACTAGCGGGAGTCCAGAGAATGAGCAGTTCTTC. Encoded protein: CASSFRTSGSPENEQFF. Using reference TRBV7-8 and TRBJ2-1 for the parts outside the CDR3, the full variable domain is GAGVSQSPRYKVAKRGQDVALRCDPISGHVSLFWYQQALGQGPEFLTYFQNEAQLDKSGLPSDRFFAERPEGSVSTLKIQRTQQEDSAVYLCASSFRTSGSPENEQFFGPGTRLTVL.

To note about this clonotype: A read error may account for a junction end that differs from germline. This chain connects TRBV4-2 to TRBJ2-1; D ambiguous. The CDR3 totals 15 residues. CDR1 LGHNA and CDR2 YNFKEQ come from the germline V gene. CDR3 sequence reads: CTSSQDEDSYNEQFF. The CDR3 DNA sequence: TGTACCAGCAGTCAAGACGAGGACTCCTACAATGAGCAGTTCTTC.

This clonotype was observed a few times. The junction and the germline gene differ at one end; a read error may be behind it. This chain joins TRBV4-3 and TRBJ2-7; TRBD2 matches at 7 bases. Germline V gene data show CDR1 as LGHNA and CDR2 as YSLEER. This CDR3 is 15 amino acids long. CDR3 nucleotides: TGCGCCAGCGGCCAAGATCCTAGCGGATCATACGAGCAGTACTTC. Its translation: CASGQDPSGSYEQYF.

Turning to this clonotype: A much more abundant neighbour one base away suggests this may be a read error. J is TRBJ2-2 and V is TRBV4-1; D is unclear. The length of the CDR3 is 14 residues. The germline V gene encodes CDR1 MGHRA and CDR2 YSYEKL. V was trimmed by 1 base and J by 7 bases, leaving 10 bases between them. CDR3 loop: CASSQGPTSGELFF. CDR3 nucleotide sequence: TGCGCCAGCAGCCAAGGGCCCACCAGCGGGGAGCTGTTTTTT.

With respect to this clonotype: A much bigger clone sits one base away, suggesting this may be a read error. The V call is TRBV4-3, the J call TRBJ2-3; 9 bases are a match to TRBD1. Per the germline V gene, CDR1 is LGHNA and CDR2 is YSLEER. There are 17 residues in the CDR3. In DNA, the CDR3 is TGCGTCAGCAGCCAAGAATTGTGGGACAGGGATTCGTATACGCAGTATTTT. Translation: CVSSQELWDRDSYTQYF.

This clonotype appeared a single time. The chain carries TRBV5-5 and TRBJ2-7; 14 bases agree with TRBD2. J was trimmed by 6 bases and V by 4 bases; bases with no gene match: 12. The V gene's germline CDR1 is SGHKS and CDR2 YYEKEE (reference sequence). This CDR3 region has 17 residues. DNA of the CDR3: TGTGCCAGCAGCACCTCAGGGACTAGCGGGAGAAGGGGCGAGCAGTACTTC. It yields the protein CASSTSGTSGRRGEQYF.

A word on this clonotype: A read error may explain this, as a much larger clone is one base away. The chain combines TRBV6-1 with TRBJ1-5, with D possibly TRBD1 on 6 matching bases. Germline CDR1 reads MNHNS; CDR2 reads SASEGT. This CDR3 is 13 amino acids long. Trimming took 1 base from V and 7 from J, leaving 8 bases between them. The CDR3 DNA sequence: TGTGCCAGCAGTGAAGTACAGGGCCAGCCCCAGCATTTT. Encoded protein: CASSEVQGQPQHF.

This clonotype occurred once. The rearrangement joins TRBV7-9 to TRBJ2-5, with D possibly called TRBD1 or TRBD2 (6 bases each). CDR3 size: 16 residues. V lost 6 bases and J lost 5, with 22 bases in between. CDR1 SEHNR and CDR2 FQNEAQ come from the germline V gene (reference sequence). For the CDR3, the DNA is TGTGCCAGCAGGGGGGGCTTTAAGGGCCGGAGGGAGACCCAGTACTTC. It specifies CASRGGFKGRRETQYF. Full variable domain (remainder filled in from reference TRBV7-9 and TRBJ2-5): DTGVSQNPRHKITKRGQNVTFRCDPISEHNRLYWYRQTLGQGPEFLTYFQNEAQLEKSRLLSDRFSAERPKGSFSTLEIQRTEQGDSAMYLCASRGGFKGRRETQYFGPGTRLLVL.

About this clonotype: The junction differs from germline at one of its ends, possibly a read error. The CDR3 DNA reads TGTGCCAGCAGCTTGCGTAGTAGCGGGACTCTGAGCTCCTACGATGAGCAGTTCTTC. Protein: CASSLRSSGTLSSYDEQFF. The chain uses TRBV11-2 and TRBJ2-1; 8 bases are shared with TRBD2. This CDR3 comprises 19 residues. The V gene's germline CDR1 is SGHAT and CDR2 FQNNGV.

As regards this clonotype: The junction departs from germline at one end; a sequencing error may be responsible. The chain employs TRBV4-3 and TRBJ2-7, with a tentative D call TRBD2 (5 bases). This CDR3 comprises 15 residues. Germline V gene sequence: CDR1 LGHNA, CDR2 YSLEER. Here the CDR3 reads CVSSQSLASSYEQYF. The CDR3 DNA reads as TGTGTCAGTAGCCAAAGTCTAGCTAGCTCCTACGAGCAGTACTTC.